This entry lists 11 T cell receptor beta chains sequenced from one sample in a study of OX40 agonist ivuxolimab in advanced cancers. Profiling relied on immunoSEQ multiplex PCR, and the TCRdb table lists in-frame clones only, not all of them. The sample includes roughly 91,000 clones, 95% to 97% of them seen just once. The sequences come from CD4+ or CD8+ T cells sorted from blood, collected in a trial of the OX40 agonist ivuxolimab. These receptors were collected from an adult with an advanced solid tumor such as melanoma, head and neck, liver or kidney cancer.

The V call is TRBV28, the J call TRBJ2-7, with 9 bases lining up with TRBD2. The germline V gene has CDR1 MDHEN and CDR2 SYDVKM. The trim removed 8 bases at V and 3 bases at J, leaving 14 bases unmatched. The CDR3 length is 16 residues. The CDR3 reads CASLSKILAGSYEQYF. As DNA, the CDR3 is TGTGCCAGCCTGTCCAAAATACTAGCGGGCAGCTACGAGCAGTACTTC.

This sequence joins TRBV4-3 and TRBJ2-7, with TRBD2 matching over 7 bases. This CDR3 is built from 14 residues. Germline V lookup: CDR1 LGHNA, CDR2 YSLEER. Trimming removed 0 bases from V and 6 bases from J; junction bases left unmatched: 5. DNA for the CDR3: TGCGCCAGCAGCCAAGATGGGAGGGGTAGCGAGCAGTACTTC. It codes for CASSQDGRGSEQYF.

The rearrangement links TRBV5-4 to TRBJ2-7; D is tentatively TRBD1 or TRBD2 (5 bases each). Germline V lookup: CDR1 SGHNT, CDR2 YYREEE (reference sequence). Between the trimmed V and J ends, which lost 0 bases and 2 bases, there was a span of 9 bases. The CDR3 runs to 14 residues. The CDR3: CASSLGPGPYEQYF. The CDR3 region has the DNA TGTGCCAGCAGCTTGGGCCCGGGGCCCTACGAGCAGTACTTC.

V usage is TRBV27 and J usage is TRBJ1-1; TRBD1 might be the D (5 bases). The CDR3 runs to 12 residues. V dropped 3 bases and J dropped 6 bases, with 8 bases sitting between them. Germline values: CDR1 MNHEY, CDR2 SMNVEV (reference sequence). This chain's CDR3 is CASSLWGSEAFF. In nucleotides, the CDR3 is TGTGCCAGCAGTTTGTGGGGCTCTGAAGCTTTCTTT.

This chain links TRBV15 with TRBJ1-5; a possible D gene is TRBD1 (6 bases). There are 15 residues in the CDR3. Deletions cut 0 bases from V and 4 bases from J, with 10 bases between. The germline V gene has CDR1 LNHNV and CDR2 YYDKDF (reference sequence). CDR3 sequence (DNA): TGTGCCACCAGCAGAGATGCAGGGGCGAATCAGCCCCAGCATTTT. This codes for CATSRDAGANQPQHF.

This clone was seen just once. The chain uses TRBV7-9 and TRBJ2-1; 15 bases are shared with TRBD2. CDR1 SEHNR and CDR2 FQNEAQ come from the germline V gene (reference sequence). The length of the CDR3 is 19 residues. The V segment lost 4 bases and the J segment 4 bases; nucleotides outside the gene matches: 11. CDR3 loop: CASSSRRTSGRAVYNEQFF. The CDR3 nucleotides are TGTGCCAGCAGCTCGCGACGGACTAGCGGGAGGGCCGTGTACAATGAGCAGTTCTTC.

This chain links TRBV28 with TRBJ2-7; weak D call: TRBD1 (6 bases). This CDR3 has 15 residues. Between the trimmed V and J ends, which lost 7 bases and 6 bases, there was a span of 22 bases. Germline assignment: CDR1 MDHEN and CDR2 SYDVKM. The CDR3 bases are TGTGCCAGCACTCCGACACAGGGTTATTTTCGCGAGCAGTACTTC. It specifies CASTPTQGYFREQYF. Together with reference TRBV28 and TRBJ2-7, the CDR3 gives the full variable domain: DVKVTQSSRYLVKRTGEKVFLECVQDMDHENMFWYRQDPGLGLRLIYFSYDVKMKEKGDIPEGYSVSREKKERFSLILESASTNQTSMYLCASTPTQGYFREQYFGPGTRLTVT.

The CDR3 protein is CASSLGTGNYGYTF. The CDR3 DNA reads TGTGCCAGCAGCTTAGGTACAGGAAACTATGGCTACACCTTC. The chain joins TRBV7-6 to TRBJ1-2, with D perhaps TRBD1 (5 bases). Trimming pared 1 base from V and 2 bases from J, leaving 8 bases between. The germline CDR1 and CDR2 sequences are SGHVS and FNYEAQ. CDR3 length: 14 residues. The whole variable domain, remainder taken from reference TRBV7-6 and TRBJ1-2, is GAGVSQSPRYKVTKRGQDVALRCDPISGHVSLYWYRQALGQGPEFLTYFNYEAQQDKSGLPNDRFSAERPEGSISTLTIQRTEQRDSAMYRCASSLGTGNYGYTFGSGTRLTVV.

The rearrangement links TRBV5-6 to TRBJ2-7; the match to TRBD2 covers 7 bases. The CDR3 spans 13 residues. J gave up 6 bases and V 2 bases, and 5 bases lay outside the gene matches. The germline CDR1 and CDR2 sequences are SGHDT and YYEEEE. CDR3 sequence reads: CASSFETSTEQYF. CDR3 DNA sequence: TGTGCCAGCAGCTTCGAGACTAGCACCGAGCAGTACTTC.

The chain employs TRBV9 and TRBJ2-3, with TRBD2 matching 12 bases. The V gene end was trimmed by 8 bases and the J gene end by 3 bases; junction bases not matched to a gene: 4. CDR1 SGDLS and CDR2 YYNGEE come from the germline V gene. The CDR3 is made up of 14 amino acids. CDR3 loop: CASRLAGETDTQYF. The CDR3 coding sequence is TGTGCCAGTAGACTAGCGGGAGAAACAGATACGCAGTATTTT.

V is TRBV5-1 and J is TRBJ2-3; D remains ambiguous. Trimming stripped 0 bases from V and 2 bases from J, with 10 bases between. Germline-derived CDR1 and CDR2 are SGHRS and YFSETQ. This CDR3 is 15 amino acids long. The CDR3 reads CASSLVYQTTDTQYF. CDR3 nucleotide sequence: TGCGCCAGCAGCTTGGTGTACCAGACCACAGATACGCAGTATTTT. Based on the CDR3 plus reference TRBV5-1 and TRBJ2-3, the full variable domain is KAGVTQTPRYLIKTRGQQVTLSCSPISGHRSVSWYQQTPGQGLQFLFEYFSETQRNKGNFPGRFSGRQFSNSRSEMNVSTLELGDSALYLCASSLVYQTTDTQYFGPGTRLTVL.